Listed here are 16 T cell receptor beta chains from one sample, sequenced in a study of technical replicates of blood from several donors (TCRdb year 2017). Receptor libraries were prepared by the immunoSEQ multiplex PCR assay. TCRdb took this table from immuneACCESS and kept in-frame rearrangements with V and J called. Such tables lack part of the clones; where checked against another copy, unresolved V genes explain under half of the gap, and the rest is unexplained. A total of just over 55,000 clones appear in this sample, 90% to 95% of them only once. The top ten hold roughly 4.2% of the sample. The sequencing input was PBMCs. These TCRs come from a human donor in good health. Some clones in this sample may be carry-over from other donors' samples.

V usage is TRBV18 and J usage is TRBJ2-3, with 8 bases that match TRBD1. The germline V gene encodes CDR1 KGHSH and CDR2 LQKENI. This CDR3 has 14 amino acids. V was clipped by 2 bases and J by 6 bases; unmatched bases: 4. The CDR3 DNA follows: TGTGCCAGCTCACCAGGGACAGGAGGGGATACGCAGTATTTT. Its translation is CASSPGTGGDTQYF.

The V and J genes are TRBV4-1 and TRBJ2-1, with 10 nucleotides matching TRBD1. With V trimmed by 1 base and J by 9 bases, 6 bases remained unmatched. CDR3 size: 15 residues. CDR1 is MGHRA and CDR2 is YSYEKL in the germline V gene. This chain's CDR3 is CASSQVPGQGFEQFF. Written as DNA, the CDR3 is TGCGCCAGCAGCCAAGTTCCGGGACAGGGGTTTGAGCAGTTCTTC.

The CDR3 loop is CASSQGVSPLRTGELFF. The CDR3 DNA is TGCGCCAGCAGCCAAGGGGTTTCACCCCTGAGGACCGGGGAGCTGTTTTTT. This chain links TRBV4-3 with TRBJ2-2; no clear D gene. The CDR3 sequence is 17 residues long. Trimming stripped 1 base from V and 5 bases from J, with 17 bases between. CDR1 and CDR2 from the germline V gene are LGHNA and YSLEER.

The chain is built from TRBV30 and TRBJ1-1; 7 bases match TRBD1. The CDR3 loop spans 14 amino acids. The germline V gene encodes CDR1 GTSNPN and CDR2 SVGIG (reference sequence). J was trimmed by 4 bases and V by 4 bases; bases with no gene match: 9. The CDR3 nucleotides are TGTGCCTGGACTTGGGGGGCAGGGGGCACTGAAGCTTTCTTT. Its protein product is CAWTWGAGGTEAFF. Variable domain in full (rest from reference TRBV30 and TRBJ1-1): SQTIHQWPATLVQPVGSPLSLECTVEGTSNPNLYWYRQAAGRGLQLLFYSVGIGQISSEVPQNLSASRPQDRQFILSSKKLLLSDSGFYLCAWTWGAGGTEAFFGQGTRLTVV.

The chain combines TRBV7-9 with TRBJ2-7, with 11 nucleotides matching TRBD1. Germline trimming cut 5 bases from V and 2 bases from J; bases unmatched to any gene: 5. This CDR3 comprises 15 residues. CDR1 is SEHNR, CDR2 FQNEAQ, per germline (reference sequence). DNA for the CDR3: TGTGCCAGCAGCACCAGGACAGGGGGCCCCTACGAGCAGTACTTC. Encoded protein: CASSTRTGGPYEQYF.

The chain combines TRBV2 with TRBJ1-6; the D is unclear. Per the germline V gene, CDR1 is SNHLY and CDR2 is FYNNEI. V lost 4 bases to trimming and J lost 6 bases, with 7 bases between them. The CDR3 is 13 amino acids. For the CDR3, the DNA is TGTGCCAGCAGTGTGACGGGTAATTCACCCCTCCACTTT. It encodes CASSVTGNSPLHF.

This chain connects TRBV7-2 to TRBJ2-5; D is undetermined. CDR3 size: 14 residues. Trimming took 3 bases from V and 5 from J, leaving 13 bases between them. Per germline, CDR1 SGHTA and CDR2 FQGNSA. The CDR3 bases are TGTGCCAGCAGCTTCGGCGGCTCCACGGAGACCCAGTACTTC. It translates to CASSFGGSTETQYF.

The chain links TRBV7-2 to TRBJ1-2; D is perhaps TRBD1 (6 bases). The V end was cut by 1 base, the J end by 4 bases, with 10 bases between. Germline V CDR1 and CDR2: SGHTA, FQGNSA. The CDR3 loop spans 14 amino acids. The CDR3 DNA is TGTGCCAGCAGCTTAGACAGGGCCCGCTATGGCTACACCTTC. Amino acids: CASSLDRARYGYTF.

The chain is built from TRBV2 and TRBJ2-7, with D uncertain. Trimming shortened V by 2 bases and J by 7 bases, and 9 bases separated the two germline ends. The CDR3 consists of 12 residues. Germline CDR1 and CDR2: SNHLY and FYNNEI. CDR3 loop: CASSELGWEQYF. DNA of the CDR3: TGTGCCAGCAGTGAATTGGGCTGGGAGCAGTACTTC.

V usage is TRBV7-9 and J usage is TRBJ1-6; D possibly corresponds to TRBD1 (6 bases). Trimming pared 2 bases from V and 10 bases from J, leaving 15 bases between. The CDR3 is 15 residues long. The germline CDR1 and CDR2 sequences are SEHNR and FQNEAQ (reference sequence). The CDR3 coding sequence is TGTGCCAGCAGCTTAAACGGGGGGCTGGGGTCACCCCTCCACTTT. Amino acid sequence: CASSLNGGLGSPLHF.

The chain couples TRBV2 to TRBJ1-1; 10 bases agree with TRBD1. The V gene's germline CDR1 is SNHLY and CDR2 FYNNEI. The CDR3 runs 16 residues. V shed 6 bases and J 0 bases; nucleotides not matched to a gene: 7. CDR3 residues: CASSAGQGFLNTEAFF. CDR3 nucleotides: TGTGCCAGCAGCGCGGGACAGGGGTTTTTGAACACTGAAGCTTTCTTT. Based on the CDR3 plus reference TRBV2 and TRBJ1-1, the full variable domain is EPEVTQTPSHQVTQMGQEVILRCVPISNHLYFYWYRQILGQKVEFLVSFYNNEISEKSEIFDDQFSVERPDGSNFTLKIRSTKLEDSAMYFCASSAGQGFLNTEAFFGQGTRLTVV.

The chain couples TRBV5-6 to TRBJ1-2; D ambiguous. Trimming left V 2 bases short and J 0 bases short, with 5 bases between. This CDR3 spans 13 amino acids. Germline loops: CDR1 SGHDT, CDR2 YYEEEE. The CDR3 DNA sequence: TGTGCCAGCAGCTTCGAGACTAACTATGGCTACACCTTC. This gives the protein CASSFETNYGYTF.

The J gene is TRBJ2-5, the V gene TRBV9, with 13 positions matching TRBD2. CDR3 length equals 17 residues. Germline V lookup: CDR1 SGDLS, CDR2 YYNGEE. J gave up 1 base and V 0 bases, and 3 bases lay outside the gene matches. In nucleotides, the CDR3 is TGTGCCAGCAGCGTAGGGGGACTAGCGGGGCCCCAAGAGACCCAGTACTTC. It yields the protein CASSVGGLAGPQETQYF.

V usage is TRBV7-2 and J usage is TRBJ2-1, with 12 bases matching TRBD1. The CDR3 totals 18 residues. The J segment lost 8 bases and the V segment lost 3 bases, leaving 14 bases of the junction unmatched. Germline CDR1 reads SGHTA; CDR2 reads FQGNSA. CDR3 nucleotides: TGTGCCAGCAGCTTGGCAACGCACCGGGACAGGGGGCTTTATGAGCAGTTCTTC. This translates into CASSLATHRDRGLYEQFF. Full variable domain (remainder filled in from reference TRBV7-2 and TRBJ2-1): GAGVSQSPSNKVTEKGKDVELRCDPISGHTALYWYRQSLGQGLEFLIYFQGNSAPDKSGLPSDRFSAERTGGSVSTLTIQRTQQEDSAVYLCASSLATHRDRGLYEQFFGPGTRLTVL.

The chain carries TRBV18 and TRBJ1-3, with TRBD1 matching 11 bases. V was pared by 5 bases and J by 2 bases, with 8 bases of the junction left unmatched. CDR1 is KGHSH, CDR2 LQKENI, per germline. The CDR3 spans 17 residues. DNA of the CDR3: TGTGCCAGCTCAACTTGGACAGGGGGCTCCCCTGGAAACACCATATATTTT. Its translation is CASSTWTGGSPGNTIYF.

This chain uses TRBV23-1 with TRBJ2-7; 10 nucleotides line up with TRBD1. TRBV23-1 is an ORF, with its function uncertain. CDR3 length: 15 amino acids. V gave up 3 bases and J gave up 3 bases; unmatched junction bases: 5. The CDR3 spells CASSHKDRGNYEQYF. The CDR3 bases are TGCGCCAGCAGTCATAAGGACAGGGGGAACTACGAGCAGTACTTC.